This TCR beta chain came from a study of OX40 agonist ivuxolimab in advanced cancers. The table came from immunoSEQ multiplex PCR; TCRdb's copy has only in-frame clones and leaves some out. Of about 17,000 clones listed, about 90% are singletons. CDR1 is SGHDN and CDR2 is FVKESK in the germline V gene. V lost 3 bases to trimming and J lost 4 bases; unmatched junction nucleotides: 6. The CDR3 totals 15 residues. Relative to its sample, this clone is medium-sized. This chain connects TRBV14 to TRBJ2-3; TRBD1 matches 8 bases. This specimen was CD4+ or CD8+ T cells sorted from blood, taken in a trial of the OX40 agonist ivuxolimab. The TCR comes from an adult with an advanced solid tumor such as melanoma, head and neck, liver or kidney cancer. CDR3 nucleotide sequence: TGTGCCAGCAGCCACACAGGGGGTCTGGCAGATACGCAGTATTTT. Its protein product is CASSHTGGLADTQYF.